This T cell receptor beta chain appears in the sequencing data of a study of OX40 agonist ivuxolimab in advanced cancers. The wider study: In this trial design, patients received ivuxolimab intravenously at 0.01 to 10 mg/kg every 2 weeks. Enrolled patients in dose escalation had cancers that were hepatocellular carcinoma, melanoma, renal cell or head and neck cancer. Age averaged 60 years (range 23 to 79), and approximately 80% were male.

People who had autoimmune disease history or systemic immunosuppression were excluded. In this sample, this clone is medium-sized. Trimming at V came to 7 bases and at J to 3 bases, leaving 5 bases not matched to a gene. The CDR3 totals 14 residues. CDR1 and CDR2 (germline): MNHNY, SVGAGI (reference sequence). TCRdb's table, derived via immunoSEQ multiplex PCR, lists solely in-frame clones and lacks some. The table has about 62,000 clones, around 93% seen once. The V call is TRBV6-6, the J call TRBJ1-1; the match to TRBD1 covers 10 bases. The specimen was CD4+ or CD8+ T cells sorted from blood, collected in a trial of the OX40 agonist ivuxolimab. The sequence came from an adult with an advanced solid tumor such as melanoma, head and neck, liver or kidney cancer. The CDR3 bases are TGTGCCAGCACCATAGGGACAGGGGACACTGAAGCTTTCTTT. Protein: CASTIGTGDTEAFF.